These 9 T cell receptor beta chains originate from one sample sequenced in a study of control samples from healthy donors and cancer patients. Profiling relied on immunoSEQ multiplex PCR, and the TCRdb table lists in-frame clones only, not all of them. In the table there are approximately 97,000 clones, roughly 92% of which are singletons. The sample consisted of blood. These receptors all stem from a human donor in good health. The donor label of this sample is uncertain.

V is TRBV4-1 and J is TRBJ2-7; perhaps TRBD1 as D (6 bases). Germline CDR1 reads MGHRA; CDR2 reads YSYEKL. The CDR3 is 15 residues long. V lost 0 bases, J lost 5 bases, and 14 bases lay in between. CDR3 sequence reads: CASSQEGAGLHEQYV. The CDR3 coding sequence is TGCGCCAGCAGCCAAGAGGGGGCCGGGCTCCACGAGCAGTACGTC.

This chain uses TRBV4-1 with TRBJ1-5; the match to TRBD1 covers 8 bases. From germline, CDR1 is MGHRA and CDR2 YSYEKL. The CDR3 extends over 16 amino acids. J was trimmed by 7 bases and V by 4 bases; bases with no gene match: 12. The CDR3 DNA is TGCGCCAGCAGCCCCCGAGAGGGGGCAGGGGGCCAGCCCCAGCATTTT. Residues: CASSPREGAGGQPQHF.

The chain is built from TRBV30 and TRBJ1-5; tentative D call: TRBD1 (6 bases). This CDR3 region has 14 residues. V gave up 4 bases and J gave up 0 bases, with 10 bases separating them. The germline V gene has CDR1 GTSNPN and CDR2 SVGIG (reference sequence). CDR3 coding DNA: TGTGCCTGGAATTCAGGGGATAGCAATCAGCCCCAGCATTTT. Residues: CAWNSGDSNQPQHF.

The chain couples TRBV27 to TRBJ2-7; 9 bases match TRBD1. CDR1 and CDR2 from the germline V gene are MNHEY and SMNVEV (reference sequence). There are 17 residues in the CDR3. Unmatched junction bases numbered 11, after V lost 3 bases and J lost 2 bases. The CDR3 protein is CASSFASGTGMTYEQYF. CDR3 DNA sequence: TGTGCCAGCAGTTTCGCCTCCGGGACAGGGATGACCTACGAGCAGTACTTC.

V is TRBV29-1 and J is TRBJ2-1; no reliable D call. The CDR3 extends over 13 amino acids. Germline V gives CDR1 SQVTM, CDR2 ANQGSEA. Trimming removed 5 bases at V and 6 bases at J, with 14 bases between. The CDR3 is CSVSLAGRNEQFF. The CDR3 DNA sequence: TGCAGCGTTTCCTTAGCCGGCCGCAATGAGCAGTTCTTC.

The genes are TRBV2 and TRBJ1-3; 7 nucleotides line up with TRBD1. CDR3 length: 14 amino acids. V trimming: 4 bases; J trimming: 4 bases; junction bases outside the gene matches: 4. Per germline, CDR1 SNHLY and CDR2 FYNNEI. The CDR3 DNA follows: TGTGCCAGCAGTGTTTTGGGACAGGGAAACACCATATATTTT. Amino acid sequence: CASSVLGQGNTIYF.

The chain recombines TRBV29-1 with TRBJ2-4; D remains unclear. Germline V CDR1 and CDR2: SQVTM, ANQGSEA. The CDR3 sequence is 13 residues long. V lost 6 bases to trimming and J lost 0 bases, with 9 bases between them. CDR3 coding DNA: TGCAGCGTGGGTGACCCAGCCAAAAACATTCAGTACTTC. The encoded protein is CSVGDPAKNIQYF.

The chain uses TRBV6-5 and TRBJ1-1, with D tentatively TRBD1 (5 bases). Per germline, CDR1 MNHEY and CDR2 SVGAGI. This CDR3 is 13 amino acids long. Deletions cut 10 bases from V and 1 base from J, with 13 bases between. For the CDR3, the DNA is TGTGCCACCAATCAAGACAGGAACACTGAAGCTTTCTTT. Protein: CATNQDRNTEAFF.

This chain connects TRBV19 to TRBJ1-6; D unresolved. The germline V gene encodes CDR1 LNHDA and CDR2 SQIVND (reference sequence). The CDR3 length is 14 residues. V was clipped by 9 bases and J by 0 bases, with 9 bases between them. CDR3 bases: TGTGCCAGATGTCCGAGCTCCTATAATTCACCCCTCCACTTT. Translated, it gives CARCPSSYNSPLHF.